This T cell receptor beta chain was sequenced in a study of response to subunit inactivated influenza vaccine. Study findings and constraints: Each seasonal influenza vaccination recruits few new T cells, the authors suggested.

To note about this clonotype: Its specificity is unknown.

Germline CDR1 LGHNA, CDR2 YSLEER. V was pared by 4 bases and J by 4 bases, with 17 bases between. The CDR3 covers 16 residues. Via MiXCR, TCRdb re-called the RT-PCR reads, giving one row per CDR3 protein. The sample comprises more than 450,000 distinct CDR3 sequences, 12% of which are singletons, and approximately 10% rests with the top ten. This sequence was found in a man aged 50-60 years who received an inactivated influenza vaccine. This chain uses TRBV4-3 with TRBJ1-5, with D tentatively TRBD1 (5 bases). The sequencing used PBMCs from blood, collected on the day of vaccination. CDR3 region: CASSPEGRQGNQPQHF. The DNA of the CDR3 is TGCGCCAGCAGCCCCGAAGGCAGGCAGGGTAATCAGCCCCAGCATTTT.